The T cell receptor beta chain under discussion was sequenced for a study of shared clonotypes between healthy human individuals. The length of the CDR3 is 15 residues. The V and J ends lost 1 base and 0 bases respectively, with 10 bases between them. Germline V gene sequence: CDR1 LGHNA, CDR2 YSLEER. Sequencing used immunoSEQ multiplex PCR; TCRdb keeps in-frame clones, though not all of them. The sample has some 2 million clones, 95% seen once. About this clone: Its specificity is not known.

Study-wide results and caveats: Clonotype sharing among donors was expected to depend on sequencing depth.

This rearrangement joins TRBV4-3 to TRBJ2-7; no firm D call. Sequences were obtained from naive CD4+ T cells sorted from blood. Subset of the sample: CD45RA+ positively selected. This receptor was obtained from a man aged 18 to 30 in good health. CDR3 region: CASSQVWGISYEQYF. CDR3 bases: TGCGCCAGCAGCCAAGTGTGGGGAATCTCCTACGAGCAGTACTTC.